This TCR beta chain was sequenced for a study of blood T cell repertoires in COVID-19. In the study overall: Sites in the United States, Italy and Spain provided acute and convalescent COVID-19 samples.

Authors' analysis steps: Amplifying reference gene primers gave estimates of nucleated cell counts. TCRdb's table, derived via immunoSEQ multiplex PCR, lists solely in-frame clones and lacks some. V and J calls plus clone size are reproduced from that table; the DNA served to infer D and trimming. The repertoire includes approximately 100,000 clones, 80% to 90% of them detected once, and around a quarter sits in the top ten. The ends lost 2 bases at V and 1 base at J; junction bases unmatched: 5. Germline V gene sequence: CDR1 SGHDN, CDR2 FVKESK. This CDR3 is built from 16 residues. This TCR derives from a man between 60 and 70 years old with acute or convalescent COVID-19. What was sequenced was peripheral blood. The V and J genes are TRBV14 and TRBJ1-1; TRBD1 aligns across 9 bases. CDR3 in DNA: TGTGCCAGCAGCCAATTAACAGGGGGCTCGAACACTGAAGCTTTCTTT. This sequence encodes CASSQLTGGSNTEAFF.